Listed here are 8 T cell receptor beta chains from one sample, sequenced in a study of Graves' ophthalmopathy and Graves' hyperthyroidism. RNA transcripts were the source from which TCR beta CDR3 regions were amplified. The library came from an HTBI-primed first-round RT-PCR and a second-round multiplex PCR. One entry per CDR3 protein, called by TCRdb with MiXCR from the multiplex PCR reads. Of hundreds of thousands of distinct CDR3 sequences detected, approximately 15% appear once; the ten largest clones hold 9.8%. The sequencing input was blood. These receptors originate from a woman in her twenties or thirties with Graves' ophthalmopathy.

The V and J genes are TRBV18 and TRBJ1-1; D is possibly TRBD1 (6 bases). The CDR3 length is 15 residues. Germline lookup yields CDR1 KGHSH and CDR2 LQKENI. Trimming left V 5 bases short and J 3 bases short, with 16 bases between. CDR3 DNA: TGTGCCAGCTCATCCAGGGGTCCCATTGACACTGAAGCTTTCTTT. Its protein product is CASSSRGPIDTEAFF.

This clonotype was recorded at least ten times. CDR3: CASSVEGTSLDTQYF. DNA for the CDR3: TGTGCCAGCAGCGTAGAAGGGACCTCTCTAGATACGCAGTATTTT. The chain combines TRBV9 with TRBJ2-3; either TRBD1 or TRBD2 may fit D (5 bases each). The CDR3 totals 15 residues. Trimming left V 0 bases short and J 5 bases short, with 13 bases between. Germline V gene data show CDR1 as SGDLS and CDR2 as YYNGEE.

This clonotype was picked up many times. The gene calls are TRBV28 and TRBJ1-1; D gene uncertain. V lost 6 bases, J lost 4 bases, and 21 bases lay in between. The V gene's germline CDR1 is MDHEN and CDR2 SYDVKM. CDR3 length: 16 residues. CDR3 coding DNA: TGTGCCAGCAGAACACCAGCAGCGGAGTTTACCACTGAAGCTTTCTTT. As protein: CASRTPAAEFTTEAFF.

This clonotype was recorded at least ten times. V and J are TRBV6-5 and TRBJ1-1; D ambiguous. Trimming took 2 bases from V and 1 from J, leaving 11 bases between them. This CDR3 is built from 15 residues. Germline V gene lookup returns CDR1 MNHEY and CDR2 SVGAGI. For the CDR3, the DNA is TGTGCCAGCAGTTACAAGGAAGACGGGAACACTGAAGCTTTCTTT. Translation: CASSYKEDGNTEAFF.

This clonotype was observed many times. This chain joins TRBV6-1 and TRBJ1-2, with TRBD1 matching 9 bases. In germline, CDR1 is MNHNS, CDR2 SASEGT. The CDR3 consists of 15 residues. V was clipped by 4 bases and J by 4 bases; unmatched bases: 7. Here the CDR3 DNA reads TGTGCCAGCAGTGCCATAGGGACAGGGACCTATGGCTACACCTTC. Protein: CASSAIGTGTYGYTF.

This clonotype has ten or more counts. V usage is TRBV28 and J usage is TRBJ2-2; TRBD2 aligns across 12 bases. The junction had 7 bases not matched to a gene; V was cut back by 6 bases and J by 5 bases. The CDR3 spans 16 residues. Germline assignment: CDR1 MDHEN and CDR2 SYDVKM. DNA for the CDR3: TGTGCCAGCAGCCACCGACTAGCGGGGGCTACCGGGGAGCTGTTTTTT. This sequence encodes CASSHRLAGATGELFF.

There are many counts of this clonotype. The chain links TRBV28 to TRBJ1-6, with D uncertain. The germline gives CDR1 MDHEN, CDR2 SYDVKM. CDR3 length equals 17 residues. Between the trimmed V and J ends, which lost 1 base and 9 bases, there was a span of 19 bases. The DNA for the CDR3 is TGTGCCAGCAGTTTATTCGCGATTTCGGCGTCTAGTTCACCCCTCCACTTT. It encodes CASSLFAISASSSPLHF. Variable domain in full (rest from reference TRBV28 and TRBJ1-6): DVKVTQSSRYLVKRTGEKVFLECVQDMDHENMFWYRQDPGLGLRLIYFSYDVKMKEKGDIPEGYSVSREKKERFSLILESASTNQTSMYLCASSLFAISASSSPLHFGNGTRLTVT.

This clonotype was counted many times. The chain joins TRBV3-1 to TRBJ1-6; D is unclear. From germline, CDR1 is LGHDT and CDR2 YNNKEL (reference sequence). The CDR3 has 13 residues. V was pared by 1 base and J by 7 bases, with 5 bases between. As DNA, the CDR3 is TGTGCCAGCAGCCAAGGCCGAAATTCACCCCTCCACTTT. Protein: CASSQGRNSPLHF.